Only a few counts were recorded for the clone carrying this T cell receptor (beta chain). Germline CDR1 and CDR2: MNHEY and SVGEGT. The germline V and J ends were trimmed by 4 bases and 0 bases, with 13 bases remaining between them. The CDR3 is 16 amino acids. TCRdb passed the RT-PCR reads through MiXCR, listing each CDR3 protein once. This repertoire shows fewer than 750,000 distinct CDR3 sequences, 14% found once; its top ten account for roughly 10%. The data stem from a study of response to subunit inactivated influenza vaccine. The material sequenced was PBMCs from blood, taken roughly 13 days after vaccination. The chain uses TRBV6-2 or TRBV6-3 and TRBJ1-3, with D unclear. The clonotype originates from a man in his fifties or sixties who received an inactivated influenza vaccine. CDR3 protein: CASSFRPRYSGNTIYF. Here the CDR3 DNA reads TGTGCCAGCAGTTTCCGTCCCAGATACTCTGGAAACACCATATATTTT.